This T cell receptor beta chain was sequenced in a study of T cell responses to AZD1222 COVID-19 vaccine. In the study overall: Pooled together were second doses at about 4 or about 12 weeks. Overall study results and limits: Only six or seven AZD1222 recipients were seropositive at baseline.

On this clone itself: Its specificity is unknown.

The protocol was immunoSEQ multiplex PCR, while the TCRdb copy is restricted to in-frame clones and leaves out a portion. The table has over 100,000 clones, around 90% seen once. From germline, CDR1 is LGHDT and CDR2 YNNKEL (reference sequence). Trimming took 1 base from V and 2 from J, leaving 8 bases between them. This CDR3 region has 15 residues. The clonotype originates from an adult in good health. The material was peripheral blood, obtained on day 0 of AZD1222 vaccination. The chain employs TRBV3-1 (or the pseudogene TRBV3-2) and TRBJ2-2; the D gene is possibly TRBD2 (5 bases). The CDR3 DNA is TGTGCCAGCAGCCAAGCGAGCGGAAACACCGGGGAGCTGTTTTTT. Translation gives CASSQASGNTGELFF.